The sequence of this T cell receptor (beta chain) was determined in a study of regulatory T cells in long-lasting Graves disease. The wider study: Less than 3 months of antithyroid drugs had been taken by newly diagnosed Graves' patients. Whole-study results and caveats: Less diverse TCR repertoires were seen in persistent Graves' patients than in newly diagnosed ones.

The time point was: newly diagnosed GD, antithyroid drugs for less than 3 months. PBMC-derived RNA was used for the TCR library. This clonotype came up many times. What it binds is unknown. In building TCR beta libraries, iRepertoire HTBI primers were used together with Arm-PCR of CDR3 regions. MiXCR, run by TCRdb on the multiplex PCR reads, gives a single entry per CDR3 protein. Among more than 400,000 distinct CDR3 sequences, around 15% were seen once, and the ten largest hold 9.5% to 15%. Germline assignment: CDR1 MNHNS and CDR2 SASEGT. V dropped 4 bases and J dropped 3; count of bases not matched to a gene: 10. CDR3 length equals 16 residues. This sample also belongs to another study, concerning T cells in Graves' hyperthyroidism and ophthalmopathy. That work states: A first-round RT-PCR of the TCR CDR3 used the HTBI primer set.

Sequencing used peripheral blood mononuclear cells (PBMCs), obtained at new diagnosis, from a patient treated with antithyroid drugs. The chain links TRBV6-1 to TRBJ2-7; 9 bases align to TRBD2. The clonotype comes from a man aged 35-49 years with Graves disease. The DNA for the CDR3 is TGTGCCAGCAGTGGGGGAGGTAGCGGGAGTCTCTACGAGCAGTACTTC. Protein product: CASSGGGSGSLYEQYF.